The clone carrying this TCR beta chain occurred a few times. Its target is unknown. A single base separates this from a much larger clone, so it may be a read error. CDR3 regions of TCR beta were amplified from RNA transcripts. HTBI primers were used in a first-round RT-PCR, which preceded a second-round multiplex PCR. MiXCR, applied by TCRdb to the multiplex PCR reads, yields one record per CDR3 protein. Of 300,000 or so distinct CDR3 sequences in the sample, roughly 17% were seen once. This sample was taken from a study of Graves' ophthalmopathy and Graves' hyperthyroidism. Whole-study results and caveats: Ophthalmopathy progression cases were predicted by the model with approximately 71% sensitivity and almost 75% specificity.

The CDR3 loop spans 13 amino acids. Looked up from germline, CDR1 is DFQATT and CDR2 is SNEGSKA (reference sequence). V lost 3 bases to trimming and J lost 7 bases, with 12 bases between them. Material for sequencing was peripheral blood. The chain couples TRBV20-1 to TRBJ2-2, with D perhaps matching TRBD2 (6 bases). This TCR was recovered from an adult man with Graves' ophthalmopathy. The CDR3 coding sequence is TGCAGTGCTAGCCCGGGGGTCGGCGGGGAGCTGTTTTTT. It encodes CSASPGVGGELFF.